The entry below describes one TCR beta chain. Its cognate antigen is unknown. The data originate from a study of T cell responses to AZD1222 COVID-19 vaccine. Study-level points and caveats: Of the AZD1222 recipients, only five or six were seropositive at baseline. The donor group comprised mostly white British people and more females; the analysis possibly underestimated clonal diversity. No day 14 peak samples; only post-peak repertoires were characterized.

Using immunoSEQ multiplex PCR, the repertoire was profiled, and TCRdb retains in-frame clones only, with some absent. Of 110,000 to 150,000 clones listed, about 92% are singletons. Trimming pared 5 bases from V and 2 bases from J, leaving 8 bases between. Germline V gene sequence: CDR1 SGHNT, CDR2 YENEEA. CDR3 size: 13 residues. The V gene is TRBV11-3, the J gene TRBJ2-3; D gene uncertain. The sequencing used peripheral blood, collected on day 0 of MenACWY control vaccination. This TCR was recovered from an adult in good health. For the CDR3, the DNA is TGTGCCAGCAGCCTCGACCACACAGATACGCAGTATTTT. It specifies CASSLDHTDTQYF.